What follows are 3 T cell receptor beta chains derived from one specimen sequenced in a study of T-cell memory formation after mild COVID-19. TCRdb used MiXCR to reprocess the 5' RACE reads, holding one entry per CDR3 protein. The table has under 550,000 distinct CDR3 sequences, roughly 18% seen once. Input material: PBMCs or a T cell subset sorted from them (not recorded which). The receptors were gathered from an adult woman who had mild COVID-19 (a few samples of this study predate the infection). Cell type and time point are not known.

CDR3 protein: CASSLIGGTGSYEQYF. The DNA for the CDR3 is TGTGCCAGCAGTCTGATCGGGGGAACGGGCTCCTACGAGCAGTACTTC. This chain connects TRBV27 to TRBJ2-7; a weak D match, TRBD2 (6 bases). Trimming removed 5 bases at V and 0 bases at J, with 17 bases between. The CDR3 spans 16 residues. CDR1 and CDR2 from the germline V gene are MNHEY and SMNVEV (reference sequence).

This clonotype was found a few times. The chain employs TRBV20-1 and TRBJ1-1; 8 positions match TRBD1. CDR3 length: 14 residues. Per germline, CDR1 DFQATT and CDR2 SNEGSKA (reference sequence). Trimming at V came to 6 bases and at J to 4 bases, leaving 10 bases not matched to a gene. The CDR3 reads CSARRTGISTEAFF. As DNA, the CDR3 is TGCAGTGCGAGAAGGACAGGGATTAGCACTGAAGCTTTCTTT.

The chain combines TRBV7-3 with TRBJ2-3; 7 bases align to TRBD2. Trimming took 1 base from V and 1 from J; bases not matched to a gene: 2. CDR1 SGHTA and CDR2 FQGTGA come from the germline V gene. The CDR3 extends over 15 amino acids. This CDR3 reads CASSLMGGGTDTQYF. The CDR3 bases are TGTGCCAGCAGCTTAATGGGGGGGGGCACAGATACGCAGTATTTT.